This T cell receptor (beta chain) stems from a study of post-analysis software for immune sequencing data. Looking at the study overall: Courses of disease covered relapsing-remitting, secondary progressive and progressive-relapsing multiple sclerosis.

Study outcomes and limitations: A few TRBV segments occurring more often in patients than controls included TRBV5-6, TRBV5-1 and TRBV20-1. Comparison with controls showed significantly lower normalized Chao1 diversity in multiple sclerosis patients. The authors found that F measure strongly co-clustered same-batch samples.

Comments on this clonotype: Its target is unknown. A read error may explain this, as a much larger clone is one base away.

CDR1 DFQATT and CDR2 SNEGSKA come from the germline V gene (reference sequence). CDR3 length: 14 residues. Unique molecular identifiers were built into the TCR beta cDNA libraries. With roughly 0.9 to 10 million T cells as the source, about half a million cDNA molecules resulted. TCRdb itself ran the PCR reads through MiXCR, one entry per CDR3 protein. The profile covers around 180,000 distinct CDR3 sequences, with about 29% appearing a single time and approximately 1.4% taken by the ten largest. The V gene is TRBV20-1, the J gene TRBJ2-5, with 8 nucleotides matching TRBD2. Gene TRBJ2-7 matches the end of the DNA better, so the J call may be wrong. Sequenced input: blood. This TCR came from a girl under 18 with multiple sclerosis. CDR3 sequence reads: CSAGSSGRSHEQYF. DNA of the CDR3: TGCAGTGCTGGATCCAGCGGGAGATCTCACGAGCAGTACTTC.